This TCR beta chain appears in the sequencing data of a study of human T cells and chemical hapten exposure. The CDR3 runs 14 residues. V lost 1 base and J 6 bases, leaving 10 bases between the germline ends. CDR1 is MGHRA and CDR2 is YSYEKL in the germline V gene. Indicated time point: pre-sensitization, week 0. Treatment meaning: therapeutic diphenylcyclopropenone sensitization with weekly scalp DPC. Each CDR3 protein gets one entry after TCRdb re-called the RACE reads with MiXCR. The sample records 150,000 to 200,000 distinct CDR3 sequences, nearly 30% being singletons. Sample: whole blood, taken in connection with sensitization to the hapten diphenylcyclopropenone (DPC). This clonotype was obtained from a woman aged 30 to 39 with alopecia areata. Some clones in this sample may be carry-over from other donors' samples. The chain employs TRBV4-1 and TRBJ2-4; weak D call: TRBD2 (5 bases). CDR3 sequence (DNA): TGCGCCAGCAGCCAAGGGACCGGAGGAAACATTCAGTACTTC. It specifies CASSQGTGGNIQYF.